The 4 T cell receptor beta chains below were found in one sample sequenced in a study of cytomegalovirus exposure and HLA in healthy donors. Both 60 Vbeta primers and 13 Jbeta primers went into the PCR. Produced via immunoSEQ multiplex PCR; TCRdb's table is partial and in-frame only. The table shows around 150,000 clones, with more than 75% occurring only once. The material sequenced was PBMCs. The receptors come from a man aged 25 to 40 in good health and CMV-seronegative.

V is TRBV6-6 and J is TRBJ2-3; perhaps TRBD2 as D (5 bases). The V gene's germline CDR1 is MNHNY and CDR2 SVGAGI (reference sequence). Deletions cut 0 bases from V and 1 base from J, with 8 bases between. The CDR3 has 15 residues. CDR3 sequence: CASSYSERGTDTQYF. CDR3 coding DNA: TGTGCCAGCAGTTACTCGGAGAGGGGCACAGATACGCAGTATTTT.

The chain carries TRBV30 and TRBJ2-3; weak D call: TRBD2 (5 bases). There are 13 residues in the CDR3. Trimming removed 1 base from V and 5 bases from J, with 10 bases in between. CDR1 is GTSNPN and CDR2 is SVGIG in the germline V gene (reference sequence). The CDR3 loop reads CAWSAGGGDTQYF. Written as DNA, the CDR3 is TGTGCCTGGAGTGCAGGAGGAGGAGATACGCAGTATTTT. Combining the CDR3 with reference TRBV30 and TRBJ2-3 gives the whole variable domain SQTIHQWPATLVQPVGSPLSLECTVEGTSNPNLYWYRQAAGRGLQLLFYSVGIGQISSEVPQNLSASRPQDRQFILSSKKLLLSDSGFYLCAWSAGGGDTQYFGPGTRLTVL.

J is TRBJ1-5 and V is TRBV7-9; 7 nucleotides match TRBD1. This CDR3 comprises 15 residues. The V gene's germline CDR1 is SEHNR and CDR2 FQNEAQ (reference sequence). Unmatched junction bases numbered 6, after V lost 5 bases and J lost 2 bases. The CDR3 here is CASSRGTAGNQPQHF. In nucleotides, the CDR3 is TGTGCCAGCAGCCGTGGGACAGCCGGCAATCAGCCCCAGCATTTT.

The chain joins TRBV2 to TRBJ1-2; D is possibly TRBD1 (5 bases). The CDR3 has 13 amino acids. CDR1 is SNHLY, CDR2 FYNNEI, per germline. Trimming removed 6 bases from V and 2 bases from J, with 10 bases in between. CDR3 residues: CASRVGQNYGYTF. CDR3 DNA sequence: TGTGCCAGCAGAGTAGGACAAAACTATGGCTACACCTTC. Combining the CDR3 with reference TRBV2 and TRBJ1-2 gives the whole variable domain EPEVTQTPSHQVTQMGQEVILRCVPISNHLYFYWYRQILGQKVEFLVSFYNNEISEKSEIFDDQFSVERPDGSNFTLKIRSTKLEDSAMYFCASRVGQNYGYTFGSGTRLTVV.